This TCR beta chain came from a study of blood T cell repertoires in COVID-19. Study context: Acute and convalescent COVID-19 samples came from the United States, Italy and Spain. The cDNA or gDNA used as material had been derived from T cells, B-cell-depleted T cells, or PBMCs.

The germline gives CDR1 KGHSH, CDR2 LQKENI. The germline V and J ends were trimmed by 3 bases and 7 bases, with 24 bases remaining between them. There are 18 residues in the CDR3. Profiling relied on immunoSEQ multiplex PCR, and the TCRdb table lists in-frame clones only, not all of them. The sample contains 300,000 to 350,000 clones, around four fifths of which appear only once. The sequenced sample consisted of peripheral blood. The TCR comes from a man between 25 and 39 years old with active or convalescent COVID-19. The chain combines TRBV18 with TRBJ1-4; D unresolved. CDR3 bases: TGTGCCAGCTCACCTACCCCACTCCCCCGGGAACAACGTGAAAAACTGTTTTTT. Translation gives CASSPTPLPREQREKLFF.